Below, 14 T cell receptor beta chains from the same sample are listed, as sequenced in a study of human T cells and chemical hapten exposure. TCRdb processed the RACE reads anew with MiXCR; each CDR3 protein has one entry. The repertoire holds fewer than 150,000 distinct CDR3 sequences, around 15% seen once, with 0.92% in the top ten. As to time point: patch test 1, 2 weeks after DPC sensitization. The treatment: therapeutic diphenylcyclopropenone sensitization with weekly scalp DPC. The sequences come from whole blood, collected in connection with sensitization to the hapten diphenylcyclopropenone (DPC). The receptor source for this set is a young man with alopecia areata. Some clones in this sample may be carry-over from other donors' samples.

The chain combines TRBV25-1 with TRBJ1-1, with a possible D match to TRBD1 (5 bases). Trimming shortened V by 1 base and J by 11 bases, and 14 bases separated the two germline ends. The CDR3 extends over 13 amino acids. Germline V lookup: CDR1 MGHDK, CDR2 SYGVNS. The CDR3 protein is CASSESPRAVAFF. CDR3 DNA: TGTGCCAGCAGTGAATCCCCCAGGGCGGTGGCTTTCTTT.

This clonotype was counted a few times. The genes are TRBV18 and TRBJ2-5; no reliable D call. Germline lookup yields CDR1 KGHSH and CDR2 LQKENI. Between the trimmed V and J ends, which lost 0 bases and 2 bases, there was a span of 19 bases. The CDR3 sequence is 18 residues long. For the CDR3, the DNA is TGTGCCAGCTCACCACCTGATACGGAATCTCACTCACAAGAGACCCAGTACTTC. It yields the protein CASSPPDTESHSQETQYF.

This clonotype was seen a few times. V gene TRBV7-9 combines with J gene TRBJ1-4; D might be TRBD1 (6 bases). The V and J ends lost 0 bases and 7 bases respectively, with 12 bases between them. CDR1 is SEHNR and CDR2 is FQNEAQ in the germline V gene (reference sequence). This CDR3 comprises 15 residues. CDR3 region: CASSLAAGAGEKLFF. In DNA, the CDR3 is TGTGCCAGCAGCTTAGCGGCAGGGGCAGGTGAAAAACTGTTTTTT. The full variable domain, with the rest looked up from reference TRBV7-9 and TRBJ1-4, is DTGVSQNPRHKITKRGQNVTFRCDPISEHNRLYWYRQTLGQGPEFLTYFQNEAQLEKSRLLSDRFSAERPKGSFSTLEIQRTEQGDSAMYLCASSLAAGAGEKLFFGSGTQLSVL.

The gene calls are TRBV28 and TRBJ2-7; D is possibly TRBD1 (5 bases). Germline assignment: CDR1 MDHEN and CDR2 SYDVKM. This CDR3 is built from 11 residues. Deletions cut 7 bases from V and 3 bases from J, with 7 bases between. DNA of the CDR3: TGTGCCAGCAACCAGGGCTACGAGCAGTACTTC. Translated: CASNQGYEQYF.

The V and J genes are TRBV21-1 and TRBJ1-6. TRBV21-1 is listed as a pseudogene. CDR3 length: 12 residues. CDR3 in amino acids: CAASSYNSPLHF. The CDR3 DNA sequence: TGTGCCGCGAGCTCCTATAATTCACCCCTCCACTTT.

The chain links TRBV7-2 to TRBJ2-3; the D gene is possibly TRBD1 (6 bases). This CDR3 region has 14 residues. Germline loops: CDR1 SGHTA, CDR2 FQGNSA. Between the trimmed V and J ends, which lost 7 bases and 1 base, there was a span of 12 bases. The CDR3 region has the DNA TGTGCCAGCACCTGGGGGCGGGGCACAGATACGCAGTATTTT. It translates to CASTWGRGTDTQYF.

This clonotype was counted only a few times. V gene TRBV4-1 combines with J gene TRBJ2-5, with D tentatively TRBD2 (6 bases). Trimming took 4 bases from V and 1 from J, leaving 16 bases between them. The CDR3 is 16 amino acids. The germline CDR1 and CDR2 sequences are MGHRA and YSYEKL. The CDR3 region is CASSRSTSLGQETQYF. CDR3 nucleotides: TGCGCCAGCAGCCGATCCACTAGCTTGGGCCAAGAGACCCAGTACTTC.

This clonotype was detected a few times. The rearrangement links TRBV5-6 to TRBJ1-1, with TRBD1 matching 7 bases. Germline lookup yields CDR1 SGHDT and CDR2 YYEEEE. CDR3 size: 13 residues. J was trimmed by 4 bases and V by 6 bases; bases with no gene match: 6. CDR3 coding DNA: TGTGCCAGCAACGACAGGGCCGGCACTGAAGCTTTCTTT. Translating it yields CASNDRAGTEAFF.

This clonotype was found a few times. The gene calls are TRBV13 and TRBJ2-1; the D is unclear. The V gene's germline CDR1 is PRHDT and CDR2 FYEKMQ (reference sequence). Trimming took 5 bases from V and 7 from J, leaving 9 bases between them. There are 12 residues in the CDR3. The DNA of the CDR3 is TGTGCCAGCAGCCTTAGGAGTAATGAGCAGTTCTTC. Its protein product is CASSLRSNEQFF.

J is TRBJ2-3 and V is TRBV10-1; D ambiguous. Trimming took off 0 bases at V and 4 bases at J, with 11 bases between the two ends. This CDR3 contains 15 residues. CDR1 WNHNN and CDR2 SYGVQD come from the germline V gene (reference sequence). CDR3: CASSESTLQSDTQYF. For the CDR3, the DNA is TGCGCCAGCAGTGAGTCGACTCTCCAGTCAGATACGCAGTATTTT.

This clonotype was observed once. The chain recombines TRBV27 with TRBJ2-1; unclear D gene. Germline V CDR1 and CDR2: MNHEY, SMNVEV (reference sequence). CDR3 length equals 14 residues. V was clipped by 5 bases and J by 9 bases, with 17 bases between them. The CDR3 protein is CASSRQPTFPEQFF. Written as DNA, the CDR3 is TGTGCCAGCAGTAGGCAGCCAACCTTCCCTGAGCAGTTCTTC.

This sequence joins TRBV4-1 and TRBJ2-5, with 12 bases matching TRBD2. The germline V gene has CDR1 MGHRA and CDR2 YSYEKL. V lost 0 bases and J lost 3; bases outside the gene matches: 11. The CDR3 consists of 19 residues. As DNA, the CDR3 is TGCGCCAGCAGCCAAGATACTTGGGCTAGCGGGGGGGCAGAAGAGACCCAGTACTTC. Its protein product is CASSQDTWASGGAEETQYF.

J is TRBJ1-1 and V is TRBV20-1; 7 bases agree with TRBD1. The junction had 9 bases not matched to a gene; V was cut back by 5 bases and J by 0 bases. Germline V gene sequence: CDR1 DFQATT, CDR2 SNEGSKA (reference sequence). This CDR3 contains 15 residues. The DNA of the CDR3 is TGCAGTGCTCCCTCCACGGACAGGCTGAACACTGAAGCTTTCTTT. It yields the protein CSAPSTDRLNTEAFF.

The V gene is TRBV7-2, the J gene TRBJ2-1, with TRBD1 matching over 7 bases. CDR1 SGHTA and CDR2 FQGNSA come from the germline V gene. The CDR3 loop spans 15 amino acids. The junction had 2 bases not matched to a gene; V was cut back by 1 base and J by 2 bases. CDR3 loop: CASSLEGQAYNEQFF. The CDR3 bases are TGTGCCAGCAGCTTAGAAGGACAGGCCTACAATGAGCAGTTCTTC.